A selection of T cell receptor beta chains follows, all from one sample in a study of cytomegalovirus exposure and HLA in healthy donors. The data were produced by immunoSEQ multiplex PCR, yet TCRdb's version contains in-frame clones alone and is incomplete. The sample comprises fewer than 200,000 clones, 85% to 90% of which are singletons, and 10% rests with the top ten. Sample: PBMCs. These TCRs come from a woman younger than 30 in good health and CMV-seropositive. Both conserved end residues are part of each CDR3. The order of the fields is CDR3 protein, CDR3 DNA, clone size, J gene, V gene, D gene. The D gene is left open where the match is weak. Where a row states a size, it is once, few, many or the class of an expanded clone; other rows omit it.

CDR3aa: CASSSPGSGANVLTF
CDR3nt: TGTGCCAGCAGTTCTCCAGGCTCGGGGGCCAACGTCCTGACTTTC
abundance: .
j_gene: TRBJ2-6
v_gene: TRBV28
d_gene: .

CDR3aa: CASSSYNTGPGNTIYF
CDR3nt: TGTGCCAGCAGCTCGTATAATACAGGGCCTGGAAACACCATATATTTT
abundance: .
j_gene: TRBJ1-3
v_gene: TRBV13
d_gene: .

CDR3aa: CASKGSRDTGELFF
CDR3nt: TGTGCCAGTAAGGGGTCAAGGGACACCGGGGAGCTGTTTTTT
abundance: .
j_gene: TRBJ2-2
v_gene: TRBV19
d_gene: .

CDR3aa: CASSPSGATEAFF
CDR3nt: TGTGCCAGCTCACCGTCAGGGGCCACTGAAGCTTTCTTT
abundance: .
j_gene: TRBJ1-1
v_gene: TRBV18
d_gene: .

CDR3aa: CASSLTGEETQYF
CDR3nt: TGTGCCAGCAGTTTAACAGGGGAAGAGACCCAGTACTTC
abundance: .
j_gene: TRBJ2-5
v_gene: TRBV28
d_gene: TRBD1

CDR3aa: CASSLGRESNQPQHF
CDR3nt: TGTGCCAGCAGCTTAGGTCGGGAGAGCAATCAGCCCCAGCATTTT
abundance: .
j_gene: TRBJ1-5
v_gene: TRBV11-3
d_gene: .

CDR3aa: CASPLPHPGETFNTGELFF
CDR3nt: TGTGCCAGCCCCCTGCCGCACCCGGGAGAAACCTTTAACACCGGGGAGCTGTTTTTT
abundance: .
j_gene: TRBJ2-2
v_gene: TRBV28
d_gene: .

CDR3aa: CAISEFGTSGSTNTGELFF
CDR3nt: TGTGCCATCAGTGAGTTCGGGACTAGCGGGAGTACCAACACCGGGGAGCTGTTTTTT
abundance: .
j_gene: TRBJ2-2
v_gene: TRBV10-3
d_gene: TRBD2

CDR3aa: CASWGELLGTQYF
CDR3nt: TGTGCCAGCTGGGGAGAGCTCTTAGGGACCCAGTACTTC
abundance: .
j_gene: TRBJ2-5
v_gene: TRBV6-5
d_gene: .

CDR3aa: CASSLDQGYTEAFF
CDR3nt: TGTGCCAGCAGCTTGGATCAGGGATACACTGAAGCTTTCTTT
abundance: .
j_gene: TRBJ1-1
v_gene: TRBV5-4
d_gene: .

CDR3aa: CASSPDIYGYTF
CDR3nt: TGTGCCAGCTCACCGGACATCTATGGCTACACCTTC
abundance: .
j_gene: TRBJ1-2
v_gene: TRBV18
d_gene: .

CDR3aa: CAWSVRELRFSGNTIYF
CDR3nt: TGTGCCTGGAGTGTACGGGAGCTTAGGTTCTCTGGAAACACCATATATTTT
abundance: .
j_gene: TRBJ1-3
v_gene: TRBV30
d_gene: .

CDR3aa: CASSVDQNNGNTIYF
CDR3nt: TGTGCCAGCAGCGTAGATCAGAATAATGGAAACACCATATATTTT
abundance: .
j_gene: TRBJ1-3
v_gene: TRBV9
d_gene: .

CDR3aa: CAWSHGEQFF
CDR3nt: TGTGCCTGGAGTCACGGTGAGCAGTTCTTC
abundance: .
j_gene: TRBJ2-1
v_gene: TRBV30
d_gene: .

CDR3aa: CASTSNNEQFF
CDR3nt: TGTGCCAGCACCTCTAACAATGAGCAGTTCTTC
abundance: .
j_gene: TRBJ2-1
v_gene: TRBV2
d_gene: .

CDR3aa: CASTLEFGNTEAFF
CDR3nt: TGCGCCAGCACCTTGGAGTTCGGGAACACTGAAGCTTTCTTT
abundance: .
j_gene: TRBJ1-1
v_gene: TRBV5-1
d_gene: .

CDR3aa: CASSRTSASTGELFF
CDR3nt: TGTGCCAGCAGTCGGACTAGCGCCTCCACCGGGGAGCTGTTTTTT
abundance: once
j_gene: TRBJ2-2
v_gene: TRBV28
d_gene: TRBD2

CDR3aa: CASSFQGNTEAFF
CDR3nt: TGTGCCAGCAGCTTTCAGGGGAACACTGAAGCTTTCTTT
abundance: .
j_gene: TRBJ1-1
v_gene: TRBV7-3
d_gene: .

CDR3aa: CAWSVSGSGDDNEQFF
CDR3nt: TGTGCCTGGAGTGTAAGCGGGAGTGGGGATGACAATGAGCAGTTCTTC
abundance: .
j_gene: TRBJ2-1
v_gene: TRBV30
d_gene: TRBD2

CDR3aa: CASSETALVYEQYF
CDR3nt: TGTGCCAGCAGCGAGACCGCACTAGTTTACGAGCAGTACTTC
abundance: .
j_gene: TRBJ2-7
v_gene: TRBV7-6
d_gene: .

CDR3aa: CASSFLYEQFF
CDR3nt: TGTGCCAGCAGTTTCCTTTATGAGCAGTTCTTC
abundance: .
j_gene: TRBJ2-1
v_gene: TRBV28
d_gene: .

CDR3aa: CASTTGLVSYEQYF
CDR3nt: TGTGCCAGCACTACGGGACTAGTCTCCTACGAGCAGTACTTC
abundance: .
j_gene: TRBJ2-7
v_gene: TRBV28
d_gene: TRBD2

CDR3aa: CASGYLAGLSTDTQYF
CDR3nt: TGCGCCAGCGGGTACCTAGCGGGGCTTAGCACAGATACGCAGTATTTT
abundance: .
j_gene: TRBJ2-3
v_gene: TRBV5-1
d_gene: TRBD2

CDR3aa: CASSTGTAYGYTF
CDR3nt: TGTGCCAGCAGCACCGGGACAGCCTATGGCTACACCTTC
abundance: .
j_gene: TRBJ1-2
v_gene: TRBV28
d_gene: TRBD1

CDR3aa: CASSNTGVDGYTF
CDR3nt: TGTGCCAGCAGCAACACAGGGGTCGATGGCTACACCTTC
abundance: .
j_gene: TRBJ1-2
v_gene: TRBV11-2
d_gene: TRBD1

CDR3aa: CASSFGTVSYEQYF
CDR3nt: TGTGCCAGCAGCTTCGGGACAGTCTCCTACGAGCAGTACTTC
abundance: .
j_gene: TRBJ2-7
v_gene: TRBV7-9
d_gene: TRBD1

CDR3aa: CASSRLSCGLVRAGNQPQHF
CDR3nt: TGTGCCAGCAGCAGACTGTCGTGTGGACTCGTAAGGGCTGGCAATCAGCCCCAGCATTTT
abundance: .
j_gene: TRBJ1-5
v_gene: TRBV6-4
d_gene: .

CDR3aa: CASSEFKGPSGNTIYF
CDR3nt: TGTGCCAGCAGTGAATTTAAGGGGCCCTCTGGAAACACCATATATTTT
abundance: .
j_gene: TRBJ1-3
v_gene: TRBV25-1
d_gene: .

CDR3aa: CASSSDGSSGNTIYF
CDR3nt: TGCGCCAGCAGCTCCGACGGGAGCTCTGGAAACACCATATATTTT
abundance: .
j_gene: TRBJ1-3
v_gene: TRBV5-1
d_gene: .

CDR3aa: CASSSGGLEQYF
CDR3nt: TGTGCCAGCAGCTCTGGAGGGCTCGAGCAGTACTTC
abundance: .
j_gene: TRBJ2-7
v_gene: TRBV27
d_gene: .

CDR3aa: CASSLMAGTQYF
CDR3nt: TGTGCCAGCAGCTTAATGGCGGGGACCCAGTACTTC
abundance: .
j_gene: TRBJ2-5
v_gene: TRBV7-3
d_gene: .

CDR3aa: CASSPSPNPQPQHF
CDR3nt: TGTGCCAGCAGCCCTTCCCCTAATCCCCAGCCCCAGCATTTT
abundance: .
j_gene: TRBJ1-5
v_gene: TRBV7-2
d_gene: .

CDR3aa: CASSSAPISSGANVLTF
CDR3nt: TGTGCCAGCAGCTCCGCCCCTATTTCCTCTGGGGCCAACGTCCTGACTTTC
abundance: .
j_gene: TRBJ2-6
v_gene: TRBV28
d_gene: .

CDR3aa: CASSGEGGAGGPSSYNEQFF
CDR3nt: TGCGCCAGCAGTGGGGAGGGAGGAGCGGGAGGGCCGAGCTCCTACAATGAGCAGTTCTTC
abundance: .
j_gene: TRBJ2-1
v_gene: TRBV10-1
d_gene: TRBD2

CDR3aa: CASRRIAGGRETQYF
CDR3nt: TGTGCCAGCCGCCGTATAGCGGGAGGTCGGGAGACCCAGTACTTC
abundance: few
j_gene: TRBJ2-5
v_gene: TRBV11-2
d_gene: TRBD2

CDR3aa: CASTDRGEDQPQHF
CDR3nt: TGTGCCAGCACCGACAGGGGAGAGGATCAGCCCCAGCATTTT
abundance: few
j_gene: TRBJ1-5
v_gene: TRBV2
d_gene: TRBD1

CDR3aa: CASSFWREAPYNEQFF
CDR3nt: TGTGCCAGCAGCTTCTGGCGGGAGGCCCCCTACAATGAGCAGTTCTTC
abundance: .
j_gene: TRBJ2-1
v_gene: TRBV7-2
d_gene: TRBD2

CDR3aa: CASSPPGSRTDTQYF
CDR3nt: TGCGCCAGCAGTCCTCCAGGGTCGCGCACAGATACGCAGTATTTT
abundance: .
j_gene: TRBJ2-3
v_gene: TRBV23-1
d_gene: .

CDR3aa: CASRLAPSGGLRETNEKLFF
CDR3nt: TGTGCAAGTCGCTTAGCGCCCTCCGGTGGCCTTAGGGAGACTAATGAAAAACTGTTTTTT
abundance: .
j_gene: TRBJ1-4
v_gene: TRBV12-2
d_gene: .

CDR3aa: CASSTGTSGGNEQYF
CDR3nt: TGTGCCAGCAGCACCGGGACTAGCGGTGGGAACGAGCAGTACTTC
abundance: .
j_gene: TRBJ2-7
v_gene: TRBV5-6
d_gene: TRBD2

CDR3aa: CASSLGTIGGETQYF
CDR3nt: TGCGCCAGCAGCTTAGGGACTATCGGTGGGGAGACCCAGTACTTC
abundance: .
j_gene: TRBJ2-5
v_gene: TRBV5-1
d_gene: TRBD2

CDR3aa: CASSILGAGDQPQHF
CDR3nt: TGTGCCAGTAGTATACTAGGGGCGGGAGATCAGCCCCAGCATTTT
abundance: .
j_gene: TRBJ1-5
v_gene: TRBV19
d_gene: .

CDR3aa: CSVDPGVGGSHEQYF
CDR3nt: TGCAGCGTTGACCCAGGGGTTGGGGGTAGCCACGAGCAGTACTTC
abundance: .
j_gene: TRBJ2-7
v_gene: TRBV29-1
d_gene: .

CDR3aa: CASSVDGAGVSYEQYF
CDR3nt: TGTGCCAGCAGCGTAGACGGGGCGGGAGTCTCCTACGAGCAGTACTTC
abundance: .
j_gene: TRBJ2-7
v_gene: TRBV9
d_gene: TRBD2

CDR3aa: CASSQYRAIQETQYF
CDR3nt: TGTGCCAGCAGCCAATACAGGGCAATTCAAGAGACCCAGTACTTC
abundance: .
j_gene: TRBJ2-5
v_gene: TRBV5-6
d_gene: .

CDR3aa: CASSPNGGSFTGELFF
CDR3nt: TGTGCCAGCAGCCCCAACGGCGGATCGTTTACCGGGGAGCTGTTTTTT
abundance: .
j_gene: TRBJ2-2
v_gene: TRBV7-2
d_gene: .

CDR3aa: CASSDRTGNQPQHF
CDR3nt: TGTGCCAGCAGTGATCGGACTGGCAATCAGCCCCAGCATTTT
abundance: .
j_gene: TRBJ1-5
v_gene: TRBV2
d_gene: .

CDR3aa: CAIRDAGNYEQYF
CDR3nt: TGTGCCATCAGGGACGCAGGGAACTACGAGCAGTACTTC
abundance: .
j_gene: TRBJ2-7
v_gene: TRBV10-3
d_gene: .

CDR3aa: CASSQADRGRQETQYF
CDR3nt: TGCGCCAGCAGCCAGGCTGACAGGGGGCGTCAAGAGACCCAGTACTTC
abundance: .
j_gene: TRBJ2-5
v_gene: TRBV4-1
d_gene: TRBD1